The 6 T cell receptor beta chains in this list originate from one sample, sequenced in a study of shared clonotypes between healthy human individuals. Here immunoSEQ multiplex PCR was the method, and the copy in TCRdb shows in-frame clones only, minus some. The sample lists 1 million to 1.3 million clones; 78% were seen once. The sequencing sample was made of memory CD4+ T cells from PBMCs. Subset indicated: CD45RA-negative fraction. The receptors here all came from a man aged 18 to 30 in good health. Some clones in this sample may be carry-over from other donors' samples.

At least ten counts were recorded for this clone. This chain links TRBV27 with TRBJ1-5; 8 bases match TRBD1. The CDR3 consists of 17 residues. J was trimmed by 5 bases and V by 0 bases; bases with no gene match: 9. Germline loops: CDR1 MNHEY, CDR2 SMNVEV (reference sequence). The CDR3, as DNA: TGTGCCAGCAGTTTATCTTTCGGGACAGGATACGATCAGCCCCAGCATTTT. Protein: CASSLSFGTGYDQPQHF.

CDR3 sequence reads: CASSRLQGNTGELFF. The CDR3 nucleotides read TGTGCCAGCAGCCGCCTACAGGGAAACACCGGGGAGCTGTTTTTT. The V call is TRBV5-6, the J call TRBJ2-2, with D possibly TRBD1 on 6 matching bases. This CDR3 has 15 residues. V shed 4 bases and J shed 2 bases, with 12 bases lying between them. Germline CDR1 and CDR2: SGHDT and YYEEEE.

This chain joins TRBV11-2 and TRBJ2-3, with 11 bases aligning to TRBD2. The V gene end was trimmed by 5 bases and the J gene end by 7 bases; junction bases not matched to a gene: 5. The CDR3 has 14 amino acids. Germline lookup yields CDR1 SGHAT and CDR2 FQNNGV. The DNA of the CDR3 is TGTGCCAGCAGCCCGACTAGCGGGATGAATACGCAGTATTTT. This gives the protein CASSPTSGMNTQYF.

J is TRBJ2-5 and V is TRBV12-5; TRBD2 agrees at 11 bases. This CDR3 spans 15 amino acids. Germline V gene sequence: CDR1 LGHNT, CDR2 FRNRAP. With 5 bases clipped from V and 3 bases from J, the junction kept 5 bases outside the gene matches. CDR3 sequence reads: CASGLGLAEKETQYF. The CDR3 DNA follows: TGTGCTAGTGGTCTGGGACTAGCGGAAAAAGAGACCCAGTACTTC.

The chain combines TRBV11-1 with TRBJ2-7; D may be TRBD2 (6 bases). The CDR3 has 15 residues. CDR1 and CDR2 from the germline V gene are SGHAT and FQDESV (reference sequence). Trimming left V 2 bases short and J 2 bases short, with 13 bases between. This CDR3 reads CASSLTASVTYEQYF. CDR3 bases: TGTGCCAGCAGCTTAACGGCTAGCGTTACCTACGAGCAGTACTTC. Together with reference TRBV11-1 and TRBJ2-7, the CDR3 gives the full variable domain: EAEVAQSPRYKITEKSQAVAFWCDPISGHATLYWYRQILGQGPELLVQFQDESVVDDSQLPKDRFSAERLKGVDSTLKIQPAELGDSAMYLCASSLTASVTYEQYFGPGTRLTVT.

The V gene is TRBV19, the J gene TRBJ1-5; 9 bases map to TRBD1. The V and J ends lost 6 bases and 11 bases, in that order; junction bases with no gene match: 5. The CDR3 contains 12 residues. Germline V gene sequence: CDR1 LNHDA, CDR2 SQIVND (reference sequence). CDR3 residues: CASRDRGLAQHF. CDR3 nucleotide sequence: TGTGCCAGTAGGGACAGGGGCCTGGCCCAGCATTTT.